This TCR beta chain is from a study of T cell responses to AZD1222 COVID-19 vaccine. Study outcomes and limitations: Clonal diversity may have been underestimated, and the donors were mostly white British, with more females than males.

CDR1 and CDR2 (germline): MDHEN, SYDVKM. The CDR3 covers 15 residues. Trimming removed 4 bases at V and 7 bases at J, with 16 bases between. Second doses were pooled across both intervals (about 4 or about 12 weeks). On this clone: Its antigen is undetermined.

Here immunoSEQ multiplex PCR was the method, and the copy in TCRdb shows in-frame clones only, minus some. Of about 270,000 clones listed, 90% to 95% are singletons. Here the sequenced sample was peripheral blood, taken 28 days after the second AZD1222 dose. This TCR was recovered from an adult who received the AZD1222 COVID-19 vaccine. The chain is built from TRBV28 and TRBJ1-4; tentative D call: TRBD1 (6 bases). The CDR3 here is CASSSPGAEGEKLFF. The CDR3 DNA follows: TGTGCCAGCAGTTCTCCAGGGGCTGAGGGTGAAAAACTGTTTTTT. Full variable domain (missing parts from reference TRBV28 and TRBJ1-4): DVKVTQSSRYLVKRTGEKVFLECVQDMDHENMFWYRQDPGLGLRLIYFSYDVKMKEKGDIPEGYSVSREKKERFSLILESASTNQTSMYLCASSSPGAEGEKLFFGSGTQLSVL.